The 9 T cell receptor beta chains below all came from one sample that was sequenced in a study of CD8 T cells in ankylosing spondylitis. Using its own MiXCR run on the 5' RACE reads, TCRdb lists one record per CDR3 protein. The profile shows roughly 280,000 distinct CDR3 sequences, around 20% of them singletons. Sequenced input: blood, either unsorted or a sorted T cell fraction (not recorded which). All receptors come from a male donor with ankylosing spondylitis or in good health (not recorded which).

V is TRBV5-1 and J is TRBJ2-2; the match to TRBD2 covers 11 bases. V gave up 4 bases and J gave up 7 bases; unmatched junction bases: 3. The CDR3 runs to 14 residues. Germline V gives CDR1 SGHRS, CDR2 YFSETQ. The DNA for the CDR3 is TGCGCCAGCAGCCCGGGGACTAGCGGCGGGGAGCTGTTTTTT. Its translation is CASSPGTSGGELFF.

This clonotype was observed a few times. The chain employs TRBV10-3 and TRBJ2-3, with TRBD2 matching over 13 bases. The CDR3 extends over 16 amino acids. The germline V gene has CDR1 ENHRY and CDR2 SYGVKD. Unmatched junction bases numbered 6, after V lost 6 bases and J lost 3 bases. CDR3 residues: CAISERTSGRTDTQYF. In DNA, the CDR3 is TGTGCCATCAGCGAGAGGACTAGCGGGAGAACAGATACGCAGTATTTT.

This clonotype was recorded many times. This chain links TRBV7-3 with TRBJ2-3; D gene uncertain. The V and J ends lost 2 bases and 2 bases respectively, with 5 bases between them. CDR1 is SGHTA, CDR2 FQGTGA, per germline. CDR3 length: 13 residues. The CDR3 bases are TGTGCCAGCAGCTTAGGCGACACAGATACGCAGTATTTT. Its translation: CASSLGDTDTQYF.

A few counts support this clonotype. The gene calls are TRBV6-1 and TRBJ2-5; 9 bases match TRBD1. The CDR3 totals 17 residues. Per germline, CDR1 MNHNS and CDR2 SASEGT. The V and J ends lost 0 bases and 5 bases, in that order; junction bases with no gene match: 10. CDR3 nucleotide sequence: TGTGCCAGCAGTGAAGCGCGTTACAGGGGGCGTGAGGAGACCCAGTACTTC. Protein product: CASSEARYRGREETQYF.

With regard to this clonotype: A read error may explain this, as a much larger clone is one base away. This chain joins TRBV20-1 and TRBJ2-1; TRBD2 agrees at 9 bases. In germline, CDR1 is DFQATT, CDR2 SNEGSKA (reference sequence). J lost 4 bases, V lost 7 bases, and 2 bases had no gene match. This CDR3 spans 12 amino acids. The CDR3 sequence: CSVSGGYNEQFF. Written as DNA, the CDR3 is TGCAGTGTAAGCGGGGGGTACAATGAGCAGTTCTTC.

The V gene is TRBV10-3, the J gene TRBJ2-5, with TRBD2 identical over 9 bases. In germline, CDR1 is ENHRY, CDR2 SYGVKD. CDR3 length equals 16 residues. V lost 2 bases to trimming and J lost 1 base; unmatched junction nucleotides: 5. The CDR3 sequence is CAISEPTTSGQETQYF. CDR3 DNA sequence: TGTGCCATCAGTGAGCCCACGACTAGCGGCCAAGAGACCCAGTACTTC.

The chain links TRBV28 to TRBJ1-2, with no clear D. Germline CDR1 is MDHEN and CDR2 is SYDVKM. CDR3 length: 13 residues. Trimming cost V 6 bases and J 3 bases, with 11 bases left between them. CDR3 bases: TGTGCCAGCAGCTCGGGATCCGACTATGGCTACACCTTC. Protein sequence: CASSSGSDYGYTF.

This clonotype was seen ten or more times. The chain recombines TRBV6-1 with TRBJ2-1; D might be TRBD1 or TRBD2, each matching 5 bases. This CDR3 contains 13 residues. Trimming took off 6 bases at V and 1 base at J, with 7 bases between the two ends. Per the germline V gene, CDR1 is MNHNS and CDR2 is SASEGT. CDR3: CASRWGSYNEQFF. In nucleotides, the CDR3 is TGTGCCAGCAGATGGGGGTCCTACAATGAGCAGTTCTTC.

The chain has TRBV4-2 and TRBJ2-3, with D perhaps assigned TRBD1 or TRBD2 (5 bases each). CDR3 length equals 18 residues. Germline CDR1 LGHNA, CDR2 YNFKEQ. Trimming took off 1 base at V and 2 bases at J, with 19 bases between the two ends. In nucleotides, the CDR3 is TGTGCCAGCAGCCAAGCGCAAGCCCGGGACCCACTCACAGATACGCAGTATTTT. Translation: CASSQAQARDPLTDTQYF.